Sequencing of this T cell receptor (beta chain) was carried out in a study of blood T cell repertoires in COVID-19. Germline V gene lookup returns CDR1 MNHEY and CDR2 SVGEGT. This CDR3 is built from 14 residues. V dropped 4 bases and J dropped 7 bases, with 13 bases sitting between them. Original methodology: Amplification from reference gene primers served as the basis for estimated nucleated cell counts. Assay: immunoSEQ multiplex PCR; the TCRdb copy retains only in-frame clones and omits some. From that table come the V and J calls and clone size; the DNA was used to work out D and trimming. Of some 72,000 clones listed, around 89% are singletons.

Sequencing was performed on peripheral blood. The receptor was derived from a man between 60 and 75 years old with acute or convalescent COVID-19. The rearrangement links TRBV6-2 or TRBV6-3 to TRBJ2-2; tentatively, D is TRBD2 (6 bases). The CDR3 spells CASSFHGGHGELFF. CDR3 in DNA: TGTGCCAGCAGTTTTCACGGGGGTCACGGGGAGCTGTTTTTT.